This T cell receptor beta chain was sequenced for a study of cytomegalovirus exposure and HLA in healthy donors. Whole-study context: Unique TCR beta sequences numbering some 110 million came from roughly 180 million T cells in an earlier analysis. General observations from the study: In vitro assays verified that three CMV-associated chains recognized CMV antigens specifically. An analysis that was carried out later associated 16,000 or so TCR beta sequences with HLA alleles at 0.05 false discovery rate.

As concerns this clone: The antigen is undetermined.

Vbeta (60) and Jbeta (13) primers were used in the PCR. The protocol was immunoSEQ multiplex PCR, while the TCRdb copy is restricted to in-frame clones and leaves out a portion. The listing records 110,000 to 150,000 clones. The length of the CDR3 is 14 residues. The V end was cut by 0 bases, the J end by 12 bases, with 15 bases between. From germline, CDR1 is LGHNA and CDR2 YNFKEQ. The chain employs TRBV4-2 and TRBJ2-4; D perhaps matches TRBD2 (7 bases). The receptor comes from a woman under 30 in good health and CMV-seronegative. The sample comprised PBMCs. The CDR3 protein is CASSQEAERGHQYF. The CDR3 region has the DNA TGTGCCAGCAGCCAAGAAGCGGAGCGGGGACATCAGTACTTC.